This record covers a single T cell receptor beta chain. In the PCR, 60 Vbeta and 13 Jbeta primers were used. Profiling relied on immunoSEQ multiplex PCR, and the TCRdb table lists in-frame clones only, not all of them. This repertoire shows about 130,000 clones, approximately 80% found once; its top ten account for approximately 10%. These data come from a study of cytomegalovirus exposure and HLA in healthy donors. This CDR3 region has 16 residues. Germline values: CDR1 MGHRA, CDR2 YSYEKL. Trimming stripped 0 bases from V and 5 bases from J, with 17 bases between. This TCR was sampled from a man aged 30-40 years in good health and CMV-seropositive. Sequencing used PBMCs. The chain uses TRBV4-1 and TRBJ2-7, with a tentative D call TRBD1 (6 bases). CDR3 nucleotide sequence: TGCGCCAGCAGCCAAGATCCGGGGACACTTACCAACGAGCAGTACTTC. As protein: CASSQDPGTLTNEQYF.